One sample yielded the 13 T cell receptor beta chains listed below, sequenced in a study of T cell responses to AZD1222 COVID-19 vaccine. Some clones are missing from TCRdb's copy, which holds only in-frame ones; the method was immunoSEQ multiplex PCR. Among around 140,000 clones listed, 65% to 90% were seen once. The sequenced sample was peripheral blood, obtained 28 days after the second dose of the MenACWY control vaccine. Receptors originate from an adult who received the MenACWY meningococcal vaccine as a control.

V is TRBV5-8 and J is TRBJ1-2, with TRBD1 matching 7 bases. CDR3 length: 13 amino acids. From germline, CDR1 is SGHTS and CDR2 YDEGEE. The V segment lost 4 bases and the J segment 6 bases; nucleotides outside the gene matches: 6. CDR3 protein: CASSPQGMDGYTF. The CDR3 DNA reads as TGTGCCAGCAGCCCACAGGGGATGGATGGCTACACCTTC.

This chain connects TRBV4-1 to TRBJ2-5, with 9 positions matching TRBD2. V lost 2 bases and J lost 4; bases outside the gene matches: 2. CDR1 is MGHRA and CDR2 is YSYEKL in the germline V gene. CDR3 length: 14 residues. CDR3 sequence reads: CASSQLLAGETQYF. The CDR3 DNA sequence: TGCGCCAGCAGCCAATTACTAGCGGGAGAGACCCAGTACTTC.

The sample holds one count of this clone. CDR3 DNA: TGTGCCAGTATGTGGGGTTCGAGCTCTGGAAACACCATATATTTT. It is translated as CASMWGSSSGNTIYF. The chain combines TRBV19 with TRBJ1-3; D ambiguous. Trimming removed 7 bases at V and 0 bases at J, with 13 bases between. The CDR3 loop spans 15 amino acids. From germline, CDR1 is LNHDA and CDR2 SQIVND (reference sequence).

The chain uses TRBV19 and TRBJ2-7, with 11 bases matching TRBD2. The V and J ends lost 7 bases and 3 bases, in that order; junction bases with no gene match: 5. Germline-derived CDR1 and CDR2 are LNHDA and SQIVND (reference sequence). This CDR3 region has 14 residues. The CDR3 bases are TGTGCCAGTACCGGGACTAGCGGATACTACGAGCAGTACTTC. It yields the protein CASTGTSGYYEQYF.

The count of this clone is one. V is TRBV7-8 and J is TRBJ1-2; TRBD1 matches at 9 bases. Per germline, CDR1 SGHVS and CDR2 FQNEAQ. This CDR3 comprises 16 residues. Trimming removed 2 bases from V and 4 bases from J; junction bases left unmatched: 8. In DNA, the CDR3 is TGTGCCAGCAGCTTACTCGGACAGGGGTTCGGCTATGGCTACACCTTC. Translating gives CASSLLGQGFGYGYTF.

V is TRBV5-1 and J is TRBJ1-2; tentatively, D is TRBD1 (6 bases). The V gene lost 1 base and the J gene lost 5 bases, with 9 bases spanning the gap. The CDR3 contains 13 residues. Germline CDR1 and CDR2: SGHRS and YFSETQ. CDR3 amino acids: CASSLTGSYGYTF. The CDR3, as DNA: TGCGCCAGCAGCTTGACAGGGTCTTATGGCTACACCTTC.

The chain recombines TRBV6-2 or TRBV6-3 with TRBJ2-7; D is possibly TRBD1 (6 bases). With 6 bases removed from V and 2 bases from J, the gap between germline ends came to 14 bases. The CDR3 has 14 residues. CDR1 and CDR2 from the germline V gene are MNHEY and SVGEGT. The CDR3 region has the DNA TGTGCCAGCAGCCAGGACAGAGTTACCTACGAGCAGTACTTC. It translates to CASSQDRVTYEQYF.

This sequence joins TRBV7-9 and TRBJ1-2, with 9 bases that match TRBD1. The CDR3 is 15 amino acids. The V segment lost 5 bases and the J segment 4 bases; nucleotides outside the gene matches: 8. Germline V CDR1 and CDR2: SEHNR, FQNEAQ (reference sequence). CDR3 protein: CASSLPTGGFYGYTF. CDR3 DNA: TGTGCCAGCAGCCTCCCAACAGGGGGCTTCTATGGCTACACCTTC.

The CDR3 region has the DNA TGTGCCAGCAGTTTTTATGTTTCGAGGGAGACCCAGTACTTC. Residues: CASSFYVSRETQYF. V and J are TRBV27 and TRBJ2-5; the D is unclear. CDR1 and CDR2 (germline): MNHEY, SMNVEV (reference sequence). Between the trimmed V and J ends, which lost 3 bases and 5 bases, there was a span of 13 bases. The CDR3 runs 14 residues.

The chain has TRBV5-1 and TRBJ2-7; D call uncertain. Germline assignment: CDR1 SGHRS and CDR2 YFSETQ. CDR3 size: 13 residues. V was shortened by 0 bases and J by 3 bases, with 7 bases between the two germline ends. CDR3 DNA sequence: TGCGCCAGCAGCTTGGGACAATTCTACGAGCAGTACTTC. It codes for CASSLGQFYEQYF.

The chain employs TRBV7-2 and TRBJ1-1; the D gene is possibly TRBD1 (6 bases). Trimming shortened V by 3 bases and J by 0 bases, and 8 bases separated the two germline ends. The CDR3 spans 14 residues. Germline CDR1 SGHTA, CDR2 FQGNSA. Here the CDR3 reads CASSLDRLNTEAFF. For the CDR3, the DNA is TGTGCCAGCAGCTTGGACAGATTGAACACTGAAGCTTTCTTT.

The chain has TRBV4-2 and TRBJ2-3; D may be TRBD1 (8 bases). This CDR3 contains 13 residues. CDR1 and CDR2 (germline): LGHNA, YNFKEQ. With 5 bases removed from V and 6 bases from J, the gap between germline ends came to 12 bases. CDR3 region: CASSGQGGDTQYF. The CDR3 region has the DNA TGTGCCAGCAGCGGACAGGGAGGGGATACGCAGTATTTT.

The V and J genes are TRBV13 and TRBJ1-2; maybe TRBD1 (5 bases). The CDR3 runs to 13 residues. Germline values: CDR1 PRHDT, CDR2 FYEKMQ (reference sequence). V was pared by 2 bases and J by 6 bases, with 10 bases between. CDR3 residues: CASSLRAGHGYTF. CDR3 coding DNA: TGTGCCAGCAGCTTACGGGCAGGGCATGGCTACACCTTC.